A single sample gave rise to the 5 T cell receptor beta chains below, sequenced in a study of radiotherapy plus CTLA-4 blockade in lung cancer. Clones were sequenced by immunoSEQ multiplex PCR, and TCRdb holds only the in-frame ones, with some missing. The sample gives roughly 120,000 clones, 78% of which show up once; 4.5% to 6.5% is in the top ten. This specimen consisted of peripheral blood, obtained from a patient treated with radiotherapy plus ipilimumab. All receptors come from a human donor with non-small cell lung cancer who had a partial response to radiotherapy plus ipilimumab.

V usage is TRBV28 and J usage is TRBJ2-1, with D tentatively TRBD2 (6 bases). V gave up 6 bases and J gave up 11 bases, with 14 bases separating them. Germline CDR1 MDHEN, CDR2 SYDVKM. The CDR3 has 12 amino acids. For the CDR3, the DNA is TGTGCCAGCAGCCCGCTAGCGAGGCAGCAGTTCTTC. This gives the protein CASSPLARQQFF.

The J gene is TRBJ2-1, the V gene TRBV29-1; possible D gene TRBD2, 6 bases. Trimming pared 3 bases from V and 7 bases from J, leaving 13 bases between. This CDR3 has 13 amino acids. Germline V gene lookup returns CDR1 SQVTM and CDR2 ANQGSEA. CDR3 in DNA: TGCAGCGTTGAGTTCGGGAGTGAGAATGAGCAGTTCTTC. Translated: CSVEFGSENEQFF.

V usage is TRBV4-2 and J usage is TRBJ2-1, with D tentatively TRBD2 (6 bases). V was cut by 0 bases and J by 6 bases, with 12 bases left in between. Germline CDR1 reads LGHNA; CDR2 reads YNFKEQ. CDR3 length equals 15 residues. The CDR3: CASSQDRAGSNEQFF. In nucleotides, the CDR3 is TGTGCCAGCAGCCAAGATAGGGCGGGAAGCAATGAGCAGTTCTTC.

The chain employs TRBV7-2 and TRBJ2-7; a weak D match, TRBD2 (5 bases). CDR1 SGHTA and CDR2 FQGNSA come from the germline V gene. V was cut by 5 bases and J by 2 bases, with 7 bases left in between. CDR3 length: 12 residues. The CDR3 DNA reads TGTGCCAGCAGCCGAGGGCCCTACGAGCAGTACTTC. Translated: CASSRGPYEQYF.

The chain employs TRBV19 and TRBJ1-5; D is undetermined. The CDR3 totals 16 residues. The germline CDR1 and CDR2 sequences are LNHDA and SQIVND (reference sequence). V lost 1 base and J lost 1, with 11 bases in between. CDR3 DNA sequence: TGTGCCAGTAGTATAGGAGCTGGAGGAAGCAATCAGCCCCAGCATTTT. It encodes CASSIGAGGSNQPQHF.